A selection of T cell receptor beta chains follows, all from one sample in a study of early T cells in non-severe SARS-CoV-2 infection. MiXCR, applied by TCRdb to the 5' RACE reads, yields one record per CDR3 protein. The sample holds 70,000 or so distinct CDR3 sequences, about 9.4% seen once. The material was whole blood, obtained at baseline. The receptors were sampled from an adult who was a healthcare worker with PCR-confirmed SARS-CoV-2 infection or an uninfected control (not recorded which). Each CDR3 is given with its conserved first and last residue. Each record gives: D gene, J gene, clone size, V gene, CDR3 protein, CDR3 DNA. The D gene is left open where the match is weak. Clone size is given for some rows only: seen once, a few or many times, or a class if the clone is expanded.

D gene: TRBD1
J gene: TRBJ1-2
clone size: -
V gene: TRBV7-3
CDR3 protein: CASSLSGQGAIGYTF
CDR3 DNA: TGTGCCAGCAGTCTTTCCGGACAGGGGGCAATTGGCTACACCTTC

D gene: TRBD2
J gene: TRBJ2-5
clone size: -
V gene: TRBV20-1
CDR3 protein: CSARSSGGQETQYF
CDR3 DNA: TGCAGTGCTAGGTCTAGCGGGGGCCAAGAGACCCAGTACTTC

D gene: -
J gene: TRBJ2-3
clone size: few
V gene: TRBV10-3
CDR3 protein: CAISESASSQYF
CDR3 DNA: TGTGCCATCAGTGAGTCAGCAAGCTCGCAGTATTTT

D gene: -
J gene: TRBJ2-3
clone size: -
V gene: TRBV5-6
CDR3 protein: CASSHLPDTQYF
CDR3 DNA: TGTGCCAGCAGCCACCTACCAGATACGCAGTATTTT

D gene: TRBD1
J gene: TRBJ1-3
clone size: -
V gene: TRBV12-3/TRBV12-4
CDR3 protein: CASSPPGQGSGNTIYF
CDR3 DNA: TGTGCCAGCAGTCCTCCGGGACAGGGGTCTGGAAACACCATATATTTT

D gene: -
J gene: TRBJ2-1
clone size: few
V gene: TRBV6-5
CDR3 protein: CASSQTGIYNEQFF
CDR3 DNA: TGTGCCAGCAGCCAGACAGGAATTTACAATGAGCAGTTCTTC

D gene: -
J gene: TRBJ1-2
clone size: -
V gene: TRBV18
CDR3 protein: CASSPGQDFYGYTF
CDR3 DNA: TGTGCCAGCTCACCGGGTCAGGACTTCTATGGCTACACCTTC

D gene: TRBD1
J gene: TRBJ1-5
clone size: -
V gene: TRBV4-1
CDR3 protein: CASSLTGDGYQPQHF
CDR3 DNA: TGCGCCAGCAGCCTTACAGGGGATGGCTATCAGCCCCAGCATTTT

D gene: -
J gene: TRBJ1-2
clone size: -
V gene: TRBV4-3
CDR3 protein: CASSQDGGRYTF
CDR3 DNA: TGCGCCAGCAGCCAAGATGGAGGGCGATACACCTTC

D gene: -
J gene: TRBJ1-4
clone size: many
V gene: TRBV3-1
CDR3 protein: CASSQVGRDEKLFF
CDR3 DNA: TGTGCCAGCAGCCAAGTGGGGCGTGATGAAAAACTGTTTTTT

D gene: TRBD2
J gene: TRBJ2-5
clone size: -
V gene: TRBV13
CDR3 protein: CASSRLAETQYF
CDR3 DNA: TGTGCCAGCAGTCGACTAGCGGAGACCCAGTACTTC

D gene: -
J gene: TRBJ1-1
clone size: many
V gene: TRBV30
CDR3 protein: CAWSVGPSNTEAFF
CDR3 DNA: TGTGCCTGGAGTGTGGGACCCTCGAACACTGAAGCTTTCTTT

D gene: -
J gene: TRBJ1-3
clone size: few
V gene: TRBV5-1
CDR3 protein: CASSEGVLGVLTGNTIYF
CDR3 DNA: TGCGCCAGCAGCGAAGGAGTTTTGGGAGTCCTGACCGGAAACACCATATATTTT

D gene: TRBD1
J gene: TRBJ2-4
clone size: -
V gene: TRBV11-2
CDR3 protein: CASRPSGQGKNIQYF
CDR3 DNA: TGTGCCAGCAGACCATCAGGACAGGGGAAAAACATTCAGTACTTC

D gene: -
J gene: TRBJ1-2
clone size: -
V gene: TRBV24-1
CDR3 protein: CATSDSDGTYGYTF
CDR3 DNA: TGTGCCACCAGTGATTCGGACGGGACCTATGGCTACACCTTC

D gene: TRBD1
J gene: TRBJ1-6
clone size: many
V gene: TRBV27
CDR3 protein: CASSPTGGDSPLHF
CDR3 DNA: TGTGCCAGCAGTCCCACAGGGGGGGATTCACCCCTCCACTTT

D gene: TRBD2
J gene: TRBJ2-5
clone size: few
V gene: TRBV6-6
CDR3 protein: CASSRTSGGEETQYF
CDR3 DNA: TGTGCCAGCAGTCGGACTAGCGGGGGGGAAGAGACCCAGTACTTC